These 14 T cell receptor beta chains came from one sample sequenced in a study of blood T cell repertoires in COVID-19 (TCRdb year 2020). Receptors were amplified or captured by the immunoSEQ multiplex PCR assay. TCRdb holds this immuneACCESS table with in-frame rearrangements only. Some clones are missing; in checked studies, unresolved V genes explain under half, and the rest has no known cause. The sample data list approximately 170,000 clones, and 80% to 90% of these were observed just once. In total, the top ten clones hold about 1% of the sample. Sequencing was carried out using peripheral blood. These receptors were collected from a young man with acute or convalescent COVID-19.

The chain has TRBV7-9 and TRBJ1-1; 9 bases are a match to TRBD1. Germline V lookup: CDR1 SEHNR, CDR2 FQNEAQ (reference sequence). The CDR3 is 13 residues long. V trimming: 5 bases; J trimming: 8 bases; junction bases outside the gene matches: 6. For the CDR3, the DNA is TGTGCCAGCAGCCAGGGGACAGGGTCCGAAGCTTTCTTT. Protein: CASSQGTGSEAFF.

The sample holds one count of this clone. The chain links TRBV4-2 to TRBJ2-7; D not resolved. Per the germline V gene, CDR1 is LGHNA and CDR2 is YNFKEQ. Trimming left V 2 bases short and J 0 bases short, with 5 bases between. There are 13 residues in the CDR3. Written as DNA, the CDR3 is TGTGCCAGCAGCCAACTAGTCTCCTACGAGCAGTACTTC. Its protein is CASSQLVSYEQYF.

The chain joins TRBV18 to TRBJ1-6, with 7 bases matching TRBD1. The CDR3 extends over 14 amino acids. The germline V gene encodes CDR1 KGHSH and CDR2 LQKENI. The junction had 6 bases not matched to a gene; V was cut back by 0 bases and J by 13 bases. Here the CDR3 reads CASSPPMEGAPLHF. CDR3 nucleotides: TGTGCCAGCTCACCACCCATGGAGGGGGCTCCCCTCCACTTT.

The chain's CDR3 is CASMGTGGIKDEKLFF. As DNA, the CDR3 is TGTGCCAGCATGGGGACAGGGGGGATAAAAGATGAAAAACTGTTTTTT. The chain couples TRBV28 to TRBJ1-4; TRBD1 matches at 11 bases. Germline CDR1 reads MDHEN; CDR2 reads SYDVKM. The CDR3 totals 16 residues. The V and J ends lost 7 bases and 6 bases, in that order; junction bases with no gene match: 10.

The genes are TRBV28 and TRBJ2-3; D may be TRBD1 (6 bases). The V end was cut by 0 bases, the J end by 3 bases, with 22 bases between. The length of the CDR3 is 19 residues. Germline CDR1 and CDR2: MDHEN and SYDVKM. The CDR3, as DNA: TGTGCCAGCAGTTTATGGGGCCAAAGGGACATTAGATCTACAGATACGCAGTATTTT. It is translated as CASSLWGQRDIRSTDTQYF.

This chain joins TRBV2 and TRBJ2-2, with TRBD2 matching over 11 bases. Germline CDR1 is SNHLY and CDR2 is FYNNEI. Unmatched junction bases numbered 5, after V lost 7 bases and J lost 4 bases. CDR3 length: 15 amino acids. In nucleotides, the CDR3 is TGTGCCAGCACGGGACTAGCGGTTGGCACCGGGGAGCTGTTTTTT. Amino acid sequence: CASTGLAVGTGELFF.

Turning to this clone: The junction departs from germline at one end; a sequencing error may be responsible. The gene calls are TRBV6-1 and TRBJ1-5; D is unclear. CDR3 length equals 15 residues. The V gene's germline CDR1 is MNHNS and CDR2 SASEGT. The CDR3 DNA follows: TGTGCCAGCAGCGAAGCACAGTATAGCAATCAGCCCCAGCATTTT. Its translation is CASSEAQYSNQPQHF.

This rearrangement joins TRBV7-3 to TRBJ1-2; 10 nucleotides agree with TRBD1. Germline CDR1 is SGHTA and CDR2 is FQGTGA. The J segment lost 6 bases and the V segment lost 3 bases, leaving 7 bases of the junction unmatched. This CDR3 is built from 15 residues. Here the CDR3 reads CASSLGTGTGDGYTF. The CDR3, as DNA: TGTGCCAGCAGCTTGGGAACCGGGACAGGGGATGGCTACACCTTC.

The chain links TRBV5-1 to TRBJ2-1, with D perhaps TRBD2 (6 bases). This CDR3 is built from 15 residues. The ends were cut back, 3 bases at V and 8 bases at J, with 18 bases in the middle. CDR1 and CDR2 from the germline V gene are SGHRS and YFSETQ. Here the CDR3 reads CASSYLSGTQYEQFF. CDR3 DNA: TGCGCCAGCAGCTACTTATCCGGGACTCAGTATGAGCAGTTCTTC.

CDR3 sequence: CASSLVRGGTTDTQYF. CDR3 DNA sequence: TGTGCCAGCAGCTTGGTTCGCGGGGGGACCACAGATACGCAGTATTTT. The J gene is TRBJ2-3, the V gene TRBV5-6; TRBD2 matches at 8 bases. With 0 bases clipped from V and 2 bases from J, the junction kept 5 bases outside the gene matches. This CDR3 is 16 amino acids long. Per the germline V gene, CDR1 is SGHDT and CDR2 is YYEEEE.

This clone showed up just a few times. The chain is built from TRBV2 and TRBJ1-1; maybe TRBD1 (5 bases). CDR1 SNHLY and CDR2 FYNNEI come from the germline V gene. The CDR3 has 15 residues. The V end lost 5 bases, the J end lost 5 bases, and 18 bases lay between the germline ends. The CDR3 spells CASSTPGLQRTEAFF. The CDR3 region has the DNA TGTGCCAGCAGTACCCCGGGACTCCAAAGGACTGAAGCTTTCTTT. The whole variable domain, filled in from reference TRBV2 and TRBJ1-1, reads EPEVTQTPSHQVTQMGQEVILRCVPISNHLYFYWYRQILGQKVEFLVSFYNNEISEKSEIFDDQFSVERPDGSNFTLKIRSTKLEDSAMYFCASSTPGLQRTEAFFGQGTRLTVV.

This clone has a single count. The chain combines TRBV30 with TRBJ1-3, with D perhaps TRBD1 (5 bases). The V end was cut by 5 bases, the J end by 4 bases, with 15 bases between. The germline V gene encodes CDR1 GTSNPN and CDR2 SVGIG (reference sequence). CDR3 length: 14 residues. The chain's CDR3 is CAWGSWGVGNTIYF. CDR3 nucleotide sequence: TGTGCCTGGGGGTCCTGGGGGGTCGGAAACACCATATATTTT.

The rearrangement uses TRBV11-2 and TRBJ2-7, with TRBD1 identical over 8 bases. J gave up 6 bases and V 5 bases, and 12 bases lay outside the gene matches. Germline lookup yields CDR1 SGHAT and CDR2 FQNNGV. The CDR3 has 15 residues. The CDR3: CASSPPTGEGGEQYF. CDR3 nucleotides: TGTGCCAGCAGCCCCCCGACAGGGGAAGGGGGCGAGCAGTACTTC.

V and J are TRBV19 and TRBJ1-2; a weak D match, TRBD1 (5 bases). The CDR3 totals 15 residues. Germline V CDR1 and CDR2: LNHDA, SQIVND (reference sequence). The V end was cut by 5 bases, the J end by 6 bases, with 19 bases between. The CDR3, as DNA: TGTGCCAGTAGTCCGGCGACACGCCGGGGGAATGGCTACACCTTC. Residues: CASSPATRRGNGYTF.